Listed here is a single T cell receptor beta chain. Study processing details: Amplification of reference gene primers was used by the study to estimate nucleated cell counts. Profiled with immunoSEQ multiplex PCR; TCRdb holds only in-frame clones, not every one. D and trimming come from the DNA, and the V and J calls and clone size come from that table. The sample has about 82,000 clones, 80% seen once. This sample is part of a study of blood T cell repertoires in COVID-19. Study at large: The study drew acute and convalescent COVID-19 samples from the United States, Italy and Spain. PBMCs, B-cell-depleted T cells, or T cells were the source of the cDNA or gDNA that made up the material.

This receptor was obtained from a middle-aged woman with active or convalescent COVID-19. The sequencing sample was made of peripheral blood.

DNA of the CDR3: TGTGCCAGCAGTTACTCGACAGGTATAGCCGCCTATGGCTACACCTTC. This codes for CASSYSTGIAAYGYTF. The chain carries TRBV6-5 and TRBJ1-2; D may be TRBD1 (6 bases). V was shortened by 0 bases and J by 4 bases, with 15 bases between the two germline ends. The germline V gene has CDR1 MNHEY and CDR2 SVGAGI. The CDR3 has 16 residues.